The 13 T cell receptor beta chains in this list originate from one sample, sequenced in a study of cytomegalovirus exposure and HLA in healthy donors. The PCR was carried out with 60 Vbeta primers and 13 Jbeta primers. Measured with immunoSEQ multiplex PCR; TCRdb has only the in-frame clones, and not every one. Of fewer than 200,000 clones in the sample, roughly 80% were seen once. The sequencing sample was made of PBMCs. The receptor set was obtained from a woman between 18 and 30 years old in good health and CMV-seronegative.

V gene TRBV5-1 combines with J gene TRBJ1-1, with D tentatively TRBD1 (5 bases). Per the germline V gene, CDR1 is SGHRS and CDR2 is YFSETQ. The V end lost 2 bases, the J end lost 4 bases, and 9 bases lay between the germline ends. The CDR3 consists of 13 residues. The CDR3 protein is CASSFQGSTEAFF. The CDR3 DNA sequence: TGCGCCAGCAGCTTTCAGGGAAGCACTGAAGCTTTCTTT.

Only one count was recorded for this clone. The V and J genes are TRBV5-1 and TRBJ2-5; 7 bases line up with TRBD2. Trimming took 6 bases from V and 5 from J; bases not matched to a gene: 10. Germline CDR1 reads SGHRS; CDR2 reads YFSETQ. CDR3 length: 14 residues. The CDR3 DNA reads TGCGCCAGCAACAGCGGGGATCCATCGGAGACCCAGTACTTC. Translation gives CASNSGDPSETQYF.

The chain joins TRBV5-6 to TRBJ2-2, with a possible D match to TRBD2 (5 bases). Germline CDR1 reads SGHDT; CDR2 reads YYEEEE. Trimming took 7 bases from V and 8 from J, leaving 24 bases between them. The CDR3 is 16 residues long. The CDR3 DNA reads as TGTGCCAGCGGCTCTTGGGCCGAGGGCTATTTAGGGGAGCTGTTTTTT. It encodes CASGSWAEGYLGELFF.

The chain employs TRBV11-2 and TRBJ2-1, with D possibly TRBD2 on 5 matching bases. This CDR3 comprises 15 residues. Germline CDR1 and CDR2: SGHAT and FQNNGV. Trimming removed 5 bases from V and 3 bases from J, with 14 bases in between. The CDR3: CASSPQSGSYNEQFF. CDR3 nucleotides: TGTGCCAGCAGCCCACAGTCGGGGAGCTACAATGAGCAGTTCTTC.

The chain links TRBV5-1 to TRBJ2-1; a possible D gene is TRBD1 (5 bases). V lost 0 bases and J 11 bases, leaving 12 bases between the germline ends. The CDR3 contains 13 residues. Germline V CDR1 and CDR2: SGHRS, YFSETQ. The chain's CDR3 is CASSLGQHDQQFF. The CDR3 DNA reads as TGCGCCAGCAGCTTGGGACAGCACGATCAGCAGTTCTTC.

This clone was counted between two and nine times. CDR3 DNA: TGTGCCAGCAGCGTAGCCAACAGTCCTAACTATGGCTACACCTTC. As protein: CASSVANSPNYGYTF. This chain links TRBV9 with TRBJ1-2; D gene ambiguous. The V end lost 0 bases, the J end lost 0 bases, and 9 bases lay between the germline ends. The CDR3 runs to 15 residues. Germline V gene data show CDR1 as SGDLS and CDR2 as YYNGEE.

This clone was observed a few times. The CDR3 DNA reads TGTGCCAGCAGCCCTGCTGGACTCGCCGGAAGGGCCTACGAGCAGTACTTC. Encoded protein: CASSPAGLAGRAYEQYF. This chain connects TRBV5-4 to TRBJ2-7; weak D call: TRBD2 (5 bases). The germline gives CDR1 SGHNT, CDR2 YYREEE (reference sequence). This CDR3 has 17 residues. Trimming cost V 4 bases and J 2 bases, with 22 bases left between them.

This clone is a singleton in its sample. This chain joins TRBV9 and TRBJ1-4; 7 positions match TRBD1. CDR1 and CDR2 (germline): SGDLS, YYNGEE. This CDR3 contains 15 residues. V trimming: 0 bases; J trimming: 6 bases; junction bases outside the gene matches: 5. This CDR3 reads CASSVEDRTDEKLFF. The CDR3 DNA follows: TGTGCCAGCAGCGTAGAGGACAGGACGGATGAAAAACTGTTTTTT.

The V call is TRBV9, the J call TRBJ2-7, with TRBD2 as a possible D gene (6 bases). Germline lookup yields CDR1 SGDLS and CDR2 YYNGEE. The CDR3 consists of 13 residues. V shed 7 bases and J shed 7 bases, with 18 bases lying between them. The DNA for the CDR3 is TGTGCCAGCGGGGCGGGATCTGCGGGAGAGCAGTACTTC. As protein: CASGAGSAGEQYF.

As DNA, the CDR3 is TGCAGCGTTGAATTTTCGGGAATCTACGAGCAGTACTTC. This translates into CSVEFSGIYEQYF. V usage is TRBV29-1 and J usage is TRBJ2-7; tentatively, D is TRBD2 (5 bases). V was cut by 2 bases and J by 3 bases, with 11 bases left in between. CDR3 length: 13 amino acids. Germline CDR1 and CDR2: SQVTM and ANQGSEA.

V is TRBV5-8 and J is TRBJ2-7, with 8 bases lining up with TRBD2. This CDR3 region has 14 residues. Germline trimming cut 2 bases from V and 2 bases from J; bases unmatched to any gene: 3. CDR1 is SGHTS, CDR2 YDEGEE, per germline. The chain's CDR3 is CASSFLSGTYEQYF. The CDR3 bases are TGTGCCAGCAGCTTCCTTAGCGGGACCTACGAGCAGTACTTC. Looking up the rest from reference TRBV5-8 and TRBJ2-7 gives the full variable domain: EAGVTQSPTHLIKTRGQQATLRCSPISGHTSVYWYQQALGLGLQFLLWYDEGEERNRGNFPPRFSGRQFPNYSSELNVNALELEDSALYLCASSFLSGTYEQYFGPGTRLTVT.

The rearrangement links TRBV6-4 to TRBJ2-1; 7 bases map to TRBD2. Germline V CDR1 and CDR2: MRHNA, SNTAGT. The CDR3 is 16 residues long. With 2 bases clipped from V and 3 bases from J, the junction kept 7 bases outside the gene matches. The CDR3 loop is CASSDALAVSYNEQFF. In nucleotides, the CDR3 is TGTGCCAGCAGTGACGCTCTAGCGGTAAGCTACAATGAGCAGTTCTTC.

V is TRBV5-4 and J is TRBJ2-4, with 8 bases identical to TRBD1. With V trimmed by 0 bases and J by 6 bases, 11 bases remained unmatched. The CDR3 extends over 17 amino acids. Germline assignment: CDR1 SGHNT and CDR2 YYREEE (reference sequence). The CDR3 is CASSLGGAQGALNIQYF. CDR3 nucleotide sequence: TGTGCCAGCAGCTTGGGGGGGGCCCAGGGGGCGTTAAACATTCAGTACTTC.